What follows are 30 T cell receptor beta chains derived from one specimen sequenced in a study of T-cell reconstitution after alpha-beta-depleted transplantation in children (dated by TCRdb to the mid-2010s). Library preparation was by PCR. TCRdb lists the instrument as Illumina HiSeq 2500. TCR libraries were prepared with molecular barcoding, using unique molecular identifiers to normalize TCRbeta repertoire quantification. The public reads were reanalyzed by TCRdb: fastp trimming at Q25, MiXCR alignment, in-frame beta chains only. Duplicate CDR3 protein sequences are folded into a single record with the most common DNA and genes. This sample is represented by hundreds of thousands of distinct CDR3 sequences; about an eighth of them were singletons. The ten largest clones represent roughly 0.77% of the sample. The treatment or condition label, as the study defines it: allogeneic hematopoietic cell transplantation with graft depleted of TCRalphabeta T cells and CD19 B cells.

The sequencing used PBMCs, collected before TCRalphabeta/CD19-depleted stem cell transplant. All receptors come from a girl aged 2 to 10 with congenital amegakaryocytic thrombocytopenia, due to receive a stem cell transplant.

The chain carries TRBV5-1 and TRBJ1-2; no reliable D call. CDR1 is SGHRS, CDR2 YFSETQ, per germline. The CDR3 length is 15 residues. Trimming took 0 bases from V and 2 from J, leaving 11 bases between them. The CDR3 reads CASSLGAALNYGYTF. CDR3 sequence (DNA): TGCGCCAGCAGCTTGGGAGCGGCCCTCAACTATGGCTACACCTTC. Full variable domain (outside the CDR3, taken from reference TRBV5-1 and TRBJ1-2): KAGVTQTPRYLIKTRGQQVTLSCSPISGHRSVSWYQQTPGQGLQFLFEYFSETQRNKGNFPGRFSGRQFSNSRSEMNVSTLELGDSALYLCASSLGAALNYGYTFGSGTRLTVV.

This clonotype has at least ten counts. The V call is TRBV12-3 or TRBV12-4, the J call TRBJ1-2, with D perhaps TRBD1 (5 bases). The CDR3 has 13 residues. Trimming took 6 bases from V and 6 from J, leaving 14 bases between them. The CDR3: CASSPRQRDGYTF. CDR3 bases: TGTGCCAGCAGCCCCCGACAGCGTGATGGCTACACCTTC.

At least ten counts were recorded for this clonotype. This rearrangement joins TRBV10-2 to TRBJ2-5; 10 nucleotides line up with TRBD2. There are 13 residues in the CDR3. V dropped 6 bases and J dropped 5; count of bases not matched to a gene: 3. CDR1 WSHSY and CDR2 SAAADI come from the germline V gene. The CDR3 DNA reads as TGCGCCAGCAGGGCTAGCGGGAGCGAGACCCAGTACTTC. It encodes CASRASGSETQYF.

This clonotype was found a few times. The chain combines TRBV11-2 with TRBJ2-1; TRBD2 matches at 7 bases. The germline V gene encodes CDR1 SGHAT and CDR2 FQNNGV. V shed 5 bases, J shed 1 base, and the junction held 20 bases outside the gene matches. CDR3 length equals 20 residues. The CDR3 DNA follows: TGTGCCAGCAGCCTCCTCCCCTCCGCGGGAGCCTTATTGTCCTACAATGAGCAGTTCTTC. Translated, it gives CASSLLPSAGALLSYNEQFF.

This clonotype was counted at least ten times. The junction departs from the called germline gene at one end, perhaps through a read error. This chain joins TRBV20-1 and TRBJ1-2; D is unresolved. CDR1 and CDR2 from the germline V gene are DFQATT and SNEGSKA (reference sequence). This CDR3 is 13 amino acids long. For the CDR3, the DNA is TGCAGTGCTAGAGACAGTCCTAAATATGGCTACACCTTC. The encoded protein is CSARDSPKYGYTF.

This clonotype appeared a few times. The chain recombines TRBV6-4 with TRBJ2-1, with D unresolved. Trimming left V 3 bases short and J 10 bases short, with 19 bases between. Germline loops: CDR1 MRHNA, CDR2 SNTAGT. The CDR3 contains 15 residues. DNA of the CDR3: TGTGCCAGCAGTGAGCTACCGGAAGGTTTGGGAGAGCAGTTCTTC. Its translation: CASSELPEGLGEQFF.

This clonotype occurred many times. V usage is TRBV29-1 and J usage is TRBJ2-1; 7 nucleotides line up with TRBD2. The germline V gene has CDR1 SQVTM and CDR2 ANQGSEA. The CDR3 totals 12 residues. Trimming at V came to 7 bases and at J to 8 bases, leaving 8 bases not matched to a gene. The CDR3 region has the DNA TGCAGCGCCACCGGGGAGGGTTATGAGCAGTTCTTC. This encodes CSATGEGYEQFF.

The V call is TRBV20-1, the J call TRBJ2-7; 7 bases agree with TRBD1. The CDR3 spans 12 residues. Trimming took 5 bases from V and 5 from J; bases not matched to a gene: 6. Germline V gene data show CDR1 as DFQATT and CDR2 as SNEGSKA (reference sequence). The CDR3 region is CSAPGTAHEQYF. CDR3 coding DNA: TGCAGTGCTCCCGGGACAGCCCACGAGCAGTACTTC.

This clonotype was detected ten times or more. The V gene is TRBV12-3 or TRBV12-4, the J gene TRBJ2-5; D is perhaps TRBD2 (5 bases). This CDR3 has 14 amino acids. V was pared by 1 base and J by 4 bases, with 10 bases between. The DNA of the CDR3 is TGTGCCAGCAGTTTAGGCGGGTATCGAGAGACCCAGTACTTC. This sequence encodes CASSLGGYRETQYF.

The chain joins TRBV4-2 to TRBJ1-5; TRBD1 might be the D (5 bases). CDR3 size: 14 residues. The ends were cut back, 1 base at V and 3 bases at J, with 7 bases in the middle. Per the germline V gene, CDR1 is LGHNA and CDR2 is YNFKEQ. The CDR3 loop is CASSQGQINQPQHF. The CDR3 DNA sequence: TGTGCCAGCAGCCAAGGACAGATCAATCAGCCCCAGCATTTT.

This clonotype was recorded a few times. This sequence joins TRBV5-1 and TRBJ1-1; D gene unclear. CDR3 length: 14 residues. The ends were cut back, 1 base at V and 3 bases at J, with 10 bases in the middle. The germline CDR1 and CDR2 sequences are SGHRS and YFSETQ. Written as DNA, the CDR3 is TGCGCCAGCAGCTTGCCGGTGTCAGACACTGAAGCTTTCTTT. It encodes CASSLPVSDTEAFF.

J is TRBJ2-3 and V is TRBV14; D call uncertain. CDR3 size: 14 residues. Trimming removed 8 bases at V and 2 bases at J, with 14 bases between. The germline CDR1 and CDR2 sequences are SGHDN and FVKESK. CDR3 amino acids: CASQEEAYTDTQYF. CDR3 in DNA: TGTGCCAGCCAAGAAGAAGCCTACACAGATACGCAGTATTTT.

CDR3 coding DNA: TGCAGTGCCAGGGGGTTGGGGGGAGGGCCTTACGAGCAGTACTTC. Protein product: CSARGLGGGPYEQYF. The rearrangement links TRBV20-1 to TRBJ2-7; D tentatively fits TRBD1 or TRBD2 (7 bases each). The CDR3 has 15 residues. Trimming took off 6 bases at V and 4 bases at J, with 22 bases between the two ends. Germline CDR1 reads DFQATT; CDR2 reads SNEGSKA (reference sequence).

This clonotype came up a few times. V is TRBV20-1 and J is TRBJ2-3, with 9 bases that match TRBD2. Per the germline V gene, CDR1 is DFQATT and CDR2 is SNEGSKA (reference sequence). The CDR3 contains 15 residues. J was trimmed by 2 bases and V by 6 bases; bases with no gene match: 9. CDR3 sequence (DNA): TGCAGTGCCCGAGGGGCTAGCGGGGTCACAGATACGCAGTATTTT. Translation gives CSARGASGVTDTQYF.

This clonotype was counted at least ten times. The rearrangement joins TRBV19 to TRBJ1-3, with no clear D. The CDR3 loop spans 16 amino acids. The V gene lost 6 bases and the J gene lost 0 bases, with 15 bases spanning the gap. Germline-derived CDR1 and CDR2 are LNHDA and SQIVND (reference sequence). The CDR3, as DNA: TGTGCCAGTAGGGCATCCCCTACTGGCTCTGGAAACACCATATATTTT. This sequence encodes CASRASPTGSGNTIYF.

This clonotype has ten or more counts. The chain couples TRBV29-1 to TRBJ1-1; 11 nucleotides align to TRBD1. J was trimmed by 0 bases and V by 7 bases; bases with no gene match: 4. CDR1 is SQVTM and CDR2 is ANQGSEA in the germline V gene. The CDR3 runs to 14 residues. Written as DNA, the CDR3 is TGCAGCGGTGGACAGGGGGCCTTGAACACTGAAGCTTTCTTT. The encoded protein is CSGGQGALNTEAFF.

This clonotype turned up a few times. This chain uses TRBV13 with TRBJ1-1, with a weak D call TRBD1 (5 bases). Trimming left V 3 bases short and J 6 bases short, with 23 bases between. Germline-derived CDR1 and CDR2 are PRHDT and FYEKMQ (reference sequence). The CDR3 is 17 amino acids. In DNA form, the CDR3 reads TGTGCCAGCAGCTTCATGGGAGGGGCCGGGTTTAGCGCTGAAGCTTTCTTT. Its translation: CASSFMGGAGFSAEAFF.

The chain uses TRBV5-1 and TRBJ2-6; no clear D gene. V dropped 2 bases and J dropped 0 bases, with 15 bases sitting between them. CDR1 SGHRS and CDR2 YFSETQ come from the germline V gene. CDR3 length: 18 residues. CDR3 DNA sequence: TGCGCCAGCAGCTTAGCCGGGCCCATACCCTCTGGGGCCAACGTCCTGACTTTC. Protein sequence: CASSLAGPIPSGANVLTF.

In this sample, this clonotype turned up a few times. The DNA of the CDR3 is TGCAGTGCTGGGGGGCTAGCGAGCTACGAGCAGTACTTC. Protein sequence: CSAGGLASYEQYF. The V and J genes are TRBV20-1 and TRBJ2-7, with D perhaps assigned TRBD1 or TRBD2 (6 bases each). In germline, CDR1 is DFQATT, CDR2 SNEGSKA (reference sequence). V lost 5 bases, J lost 3 bases, and 14 bases lay in between. The CDR3 contains 13 residues.

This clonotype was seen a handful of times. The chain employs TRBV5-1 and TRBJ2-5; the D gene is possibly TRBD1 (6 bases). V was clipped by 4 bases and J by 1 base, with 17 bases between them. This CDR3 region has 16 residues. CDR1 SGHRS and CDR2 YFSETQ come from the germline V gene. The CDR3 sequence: CASSITGQYPQETQYF. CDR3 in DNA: TGCGCCAGCAGCATAACAGGACAGTACCCCCAAGAGACCCAGTACTTC.

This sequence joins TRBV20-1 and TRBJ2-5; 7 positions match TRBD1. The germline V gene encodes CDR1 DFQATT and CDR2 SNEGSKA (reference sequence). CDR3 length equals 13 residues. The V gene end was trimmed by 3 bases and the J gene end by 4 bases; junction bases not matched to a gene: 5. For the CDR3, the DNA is TGCAGTGCTAGGGAACAGGGGTCAGAGACCCAGTACTTC. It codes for CSAREQGSETQYF.

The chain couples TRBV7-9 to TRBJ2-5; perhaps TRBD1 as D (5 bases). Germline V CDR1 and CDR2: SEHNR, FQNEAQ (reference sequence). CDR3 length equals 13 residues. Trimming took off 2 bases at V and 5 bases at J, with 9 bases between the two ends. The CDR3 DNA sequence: TGTGCCAGCAGCTTACTGGGGCGTGAGACCCAGTACTTC. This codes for CASSLLGRETQYF.

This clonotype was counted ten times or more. The CDR3 nucleotides are TGTGCCAGCAGCCAGATCGGGGAGACCCAGTACTTC. Its protein is CASSQIGETQYF. This sequence joins TRBV14 and TRBJ2-5, with no clear D. The V end lost 3 bases, the J end lost 5 bases, and 7 bases lay between the germline ends. The CDR3 is 12 residues long. In germline, CDR1 is SGHDN, CDR2 FVKESK.

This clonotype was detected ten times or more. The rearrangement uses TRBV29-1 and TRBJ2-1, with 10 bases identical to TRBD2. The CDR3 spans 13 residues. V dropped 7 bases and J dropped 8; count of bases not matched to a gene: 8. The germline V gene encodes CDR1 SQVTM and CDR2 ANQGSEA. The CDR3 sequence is CSGGASGSYEQFF. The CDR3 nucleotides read TGCAGCGGGGGGGCTAGCGGGAGCTATGAGCAGTTCTTC.

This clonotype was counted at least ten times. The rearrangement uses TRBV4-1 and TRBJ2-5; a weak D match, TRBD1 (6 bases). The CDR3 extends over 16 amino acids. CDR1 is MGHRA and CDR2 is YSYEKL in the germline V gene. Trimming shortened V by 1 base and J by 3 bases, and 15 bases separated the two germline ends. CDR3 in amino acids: CASSQGLMAGEETQYF. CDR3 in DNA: TGCGCCAGCAGCCAAGGTCTTATGGCAGGGGAAGAGACCCAGTACTTC.

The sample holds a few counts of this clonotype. This CDR3 is CATSSSRDRVLAGELFF. CDR3 sequence (DNA): TGTGCCACCAGCAGTTCCAGGGACAGGGTACTCGCCGGGGAGCTGTTTTTT. The J gene is TRBJ2-2, the V gene TRBV15; 9 bases match TRBD1. The J segment lost 6 bases and the V segment lost 3 bases, leaving 11 bases of the junction unmatched. This CDR3 region has 17 residues. Germline-derived CDR1 and CDR2 are LNHNV and YYDKDF (reference sequence). The full variable domain, rest sourced from reference TRBV15 and TRBJ2-2, is DAMVIQNPRYQVTQFGKPVTLSCSQTLNHNVMYWYQQKSSQAPKLLFHYYDKDFNNEADTPDNFQSRRPNTSFCFLDIRSPGLGDTAMYLCATSSSRDRVLAGELFFGEGSRLTVL.

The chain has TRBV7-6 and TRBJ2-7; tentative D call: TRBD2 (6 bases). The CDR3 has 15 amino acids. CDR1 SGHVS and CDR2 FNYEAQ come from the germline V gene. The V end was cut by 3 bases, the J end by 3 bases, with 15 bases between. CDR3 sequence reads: CASSLDLSGIYEQYF. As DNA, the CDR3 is TGTGCCAGCAGCTTGGACCTTAGCGGAATCTACGAGCAGTACTTC.

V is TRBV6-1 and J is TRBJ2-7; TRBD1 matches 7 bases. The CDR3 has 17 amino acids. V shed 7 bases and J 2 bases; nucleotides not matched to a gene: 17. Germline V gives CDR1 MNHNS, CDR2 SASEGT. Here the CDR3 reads CASIKSAGTAFPYEQYF. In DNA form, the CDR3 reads TGTGCCAGCATCAAATCAGCCGGGACAGCTTTTCCCTACGAGCAGTACTTC.

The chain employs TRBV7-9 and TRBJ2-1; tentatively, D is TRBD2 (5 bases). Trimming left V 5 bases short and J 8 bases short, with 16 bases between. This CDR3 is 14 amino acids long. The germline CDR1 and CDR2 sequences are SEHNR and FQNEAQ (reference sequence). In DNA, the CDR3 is TGTGCCAGCAGCCCCTTGACGGGAAGGGATGAGCAGTTCTTC. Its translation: CASSPLTGRDEQFF.

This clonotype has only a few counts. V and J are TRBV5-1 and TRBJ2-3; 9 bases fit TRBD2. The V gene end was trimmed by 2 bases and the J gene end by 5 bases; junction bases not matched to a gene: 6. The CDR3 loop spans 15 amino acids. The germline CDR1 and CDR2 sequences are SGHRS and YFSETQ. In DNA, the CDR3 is TGCGCCAGCAGCTTAAGCGCGGGAGGGCAAGATACGCAGTATTTT. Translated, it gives CASSLSAGGQDTQYF.